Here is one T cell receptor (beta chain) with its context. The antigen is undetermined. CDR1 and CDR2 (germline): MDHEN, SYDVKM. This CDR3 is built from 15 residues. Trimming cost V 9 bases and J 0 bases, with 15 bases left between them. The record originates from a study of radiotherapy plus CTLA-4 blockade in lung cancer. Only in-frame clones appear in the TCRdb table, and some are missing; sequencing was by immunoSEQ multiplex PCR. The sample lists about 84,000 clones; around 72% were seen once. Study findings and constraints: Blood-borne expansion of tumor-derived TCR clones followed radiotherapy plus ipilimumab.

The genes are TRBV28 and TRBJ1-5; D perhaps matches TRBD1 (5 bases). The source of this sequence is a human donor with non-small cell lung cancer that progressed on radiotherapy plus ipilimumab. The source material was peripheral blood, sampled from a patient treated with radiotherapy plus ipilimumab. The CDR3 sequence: CASSVGVFSNQPQHF. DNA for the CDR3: TGTGCCAGTAGTGTGGGGGTGTTTAGCAATCAGCCCCAGCATTTT.